Below, 10 T cell receptor beta chains from the same sample are listed, as sequenced in a study of T cells in Graves' hyperthyroidism and ophthalmopathy. Amplification of TCR beta CDR3 regions used RNA as the template. Using the HTBI primer set, a first-round RT-PCR was run on the TCR CDR3. TCRdb independently ran MiXCR on the multiplex PCR reads; one entry per CDR3 protein. The data hold about 690,000 distinct CDR3 sequences, with approximately 15% observed a single time. The sequenced sample was blood. Receptor source: a man aged 50 to 59 with Graves' hyperthyroidism.

The table lists this clonotype with many counts. This chain uses TRBV28 with TRBJ2-1; 9 bases are a match to TRBD2. The germline V gene has CDR1 MDHEN and CDR2 SYDVKM. After removal of 2 bases from V and 8 bases from J, the junction contained 7 bases not matched to a gene. This CDR3 is built from 15 residues. Here the CDR3 DNA reads TGTGCCAGCAGTTTACGAGGCGGGAGGGCCCATGAGCAGTTCTTC. Translating gives CASSLRGGRAHEQFF.

The sample holds many counts of this clonotype. This chain uses TRBV25-1 with TRBJ2-7, with a tentative D call TRBD2 (7 bases). This CDR3 has 15 amino acids. Germline CDR1 is MGHDK and CDR2 is SYGVNS. The V end was cut by 2 bases, the J end by 6 bases, with 17 bases between. For the CDR3, the DNA is TGTGCCAGCAGTGAAATAGGGGGAGGGCTTGGCGAGCAGTACTTC. Amino acids: CASSEIGGGLGEQYF.

V gene TRBV6-1 combines with J gene TRBJ2-7, with 7 bases matching TRBD2. Germline trimming cut 3 bases from V and 4 bases from J; bases unmatched to any gene: 9. The germline CDR1 and CDR2 sequences are MNHNS and SASEGT. CDR3 size: 15 residues. In DNA, the CDR3 is TGTGCCAGCAGTGAGTTTTGGAGCGGGAAATACGAGCAGTACTTC. Protein: CASSEFWSGKYEQYF.

The genes are TRBV5-5 and TRBJ2-2; D is undetermined. This CDR3 contains 16 residues. CDR1 and CDR2 from the germline V gene are SGHKS and YYEKEE (reference sequence). With 1 base removed from V and 6 bases from J, the gap between germline ends came to 16 bases. CDR3 residues: CASSLYRDSWAGELFF. The CDR3 DNA sequence: TGTGCCAGCAGCTTGTACCGTGACTCGTGGGCCGGGGAGCTGTTTTTT.

This clonotype was counted between two and nine times. V usage is TRBV6-5 and J usage is TRBJ2-4, with TRBD2 as a possible D gene (5 bases). The V end was cut by 1 base, the J end by 5 bases, with 9 bases between. The germline CDR1 and CDR2 sequences are MNHEY and SVGAGI. This CDR3 has 14 amino acids. Written as DNA, the CDR3 is TGTGCCAGCAGTTACTTAGCCGGGGAAAACATTCAGTACTTC. It yields the protein CASSYLAGENIQYF.

V is TRBV12-3 or TRBV12-4 and J is TRBJ1-2; D ambiguous. V gave up 7 bases and J gave up 4 bases, with 7 bases separating them. The CDR3 contains 11 residues. DNA for the CDR3: TGTGCCAGCACCTCGACCTATGGCTACACCTTC. Amino acids: CASTSTYGYTF.

V is TRBV6-5 and J is TRBJ2-7; 8 positions agree with TRBD2. The CDR3 has 17 amino acids. Per germline, CDR1 MNHEY and CDR2 SVGAGI. J lost 2 bases, V lost 1 base, and 10 bases had no gene match. The CDR3: CASSYYSGLVGPYEQYF. As DNA, the CDR3 is TGTGCCAGCAGTTACTATTCGGGACTAGTGGGACCCTACGAGCAGTACTTC.

With respect to this clonotype: At one boundary the junction diverges from the germline segment, which might be a read error. V usage is TRBV11-2 and J usage is TRBJ1-1; TRBD1 matches at 7 bases. The germline V gene encodes CDR1 SGHAT and CDR2 FQNNGV. This CDR3 has 14 residues. The CDR3 nucleotides read TGTGCCAGCAGCCTGTGGACAGGAAGAACTGAAGCTTTATTT. It translates to CASSLWTGRTEALF.

This clonotype was counted at least ten times. The chain carries TRBV10-3 and TRBJ1-1; TRBD1 is a possible D gene (5 bases). The ends were cut back, 2 bases at V and 4 bases at J, with 11 bases in the middle. The CDR3 is made up of 14 amino acids. Germline V gives CDR1 ENHRY, CDR2 SYGVKD. Here the CDR3 DNA reads TGTGCCATCAGTGAGGAGGGGTCGGGCACTGAAGCTTTCTTT. Amino acids: CAISEEGSGTEAFF.

In its sample, this clonotype was seen many times. The J gene is TRBJ1-2, the V gene TRBV28, with 11 bases that match TRBD1. Germline V lookup: CDR1 MDHEN, CDR2 SYDVKM. Trimming cost V 4 bases and J 7 bases; bases outside gene matches: 2. The CDR3 runs 13 residues. In nucleotides, the CDR3 is TGTGCCAGCAGTTCGGACAGGGGGCTTGGCTACACCTTC. Protein product: CASSSDRGLGYTF.